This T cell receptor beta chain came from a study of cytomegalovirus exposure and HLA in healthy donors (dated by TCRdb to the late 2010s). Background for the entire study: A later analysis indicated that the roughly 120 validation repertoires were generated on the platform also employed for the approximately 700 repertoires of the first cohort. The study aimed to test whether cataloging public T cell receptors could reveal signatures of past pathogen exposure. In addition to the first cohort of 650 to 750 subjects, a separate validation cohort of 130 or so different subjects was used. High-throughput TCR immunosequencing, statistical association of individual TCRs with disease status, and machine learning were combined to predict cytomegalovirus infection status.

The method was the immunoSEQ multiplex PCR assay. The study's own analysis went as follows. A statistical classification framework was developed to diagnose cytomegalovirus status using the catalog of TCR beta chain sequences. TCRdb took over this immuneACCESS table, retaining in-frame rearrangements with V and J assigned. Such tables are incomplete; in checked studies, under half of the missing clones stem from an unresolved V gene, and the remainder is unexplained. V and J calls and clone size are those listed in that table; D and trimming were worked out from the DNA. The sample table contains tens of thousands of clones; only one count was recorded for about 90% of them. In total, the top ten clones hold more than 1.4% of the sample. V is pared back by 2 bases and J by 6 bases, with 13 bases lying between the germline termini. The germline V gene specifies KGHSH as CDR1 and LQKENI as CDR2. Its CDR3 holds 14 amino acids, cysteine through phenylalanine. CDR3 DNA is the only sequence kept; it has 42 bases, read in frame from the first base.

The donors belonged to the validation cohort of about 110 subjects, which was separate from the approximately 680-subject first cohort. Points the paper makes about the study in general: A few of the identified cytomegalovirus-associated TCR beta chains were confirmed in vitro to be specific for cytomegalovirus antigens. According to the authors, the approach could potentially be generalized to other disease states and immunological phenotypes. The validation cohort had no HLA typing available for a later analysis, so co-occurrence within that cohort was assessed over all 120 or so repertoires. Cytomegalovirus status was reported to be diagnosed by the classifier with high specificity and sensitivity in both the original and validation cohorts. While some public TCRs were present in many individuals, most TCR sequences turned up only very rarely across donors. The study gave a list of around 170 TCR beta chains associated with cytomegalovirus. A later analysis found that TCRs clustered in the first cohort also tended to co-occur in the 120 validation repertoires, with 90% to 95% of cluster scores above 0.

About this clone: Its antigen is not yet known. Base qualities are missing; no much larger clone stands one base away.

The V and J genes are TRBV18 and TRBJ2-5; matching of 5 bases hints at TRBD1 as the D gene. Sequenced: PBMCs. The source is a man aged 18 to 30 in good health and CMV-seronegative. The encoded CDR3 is CASSPNIRGKTQYF. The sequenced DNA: TGTGCCAGCTCACCAAACATTAGGGGAAAGACCCAGTACTTC.